The entry below describes one TCR beta chain. Its target is not known. This entry comes from a study of cytomegalovirus exposure and HLA in healthy donors. Study-level findings and limits: Cytomegalovirus status, reportedly, was diagnosed with high specificity and sensitivity by the classifier.

Amplification used 60 Vbeta primers and 13 Jbeta primers. TCRdb's table, derived via immunoSEQ multiplex PCR, lists solely in-frame clones and lacks some. The repertoire holds roughly 60,000 clones, with about 83% as singletons. Per the germline V gene, CDR1 is SGHTS and CDR2 is YDEGEE. The CDR3 has 15 residues. Trimming removed 6 bases at V and 0 bases at J, with 13 bases between. The sequenced sample was PBMCs. The sequence came from a man aged 25-40 years in good health and CMV-seronegative. V usage is TRBV5-8 and J usage is TRBJ2-1; no clear D. The CDR3 spells CASTRRVGSYNEQFF. CDR3 sequence (DNA): TGTGCCAGCACCCGGAGAGTGGGCTCCTACAATGAGCAGTTCTTC.